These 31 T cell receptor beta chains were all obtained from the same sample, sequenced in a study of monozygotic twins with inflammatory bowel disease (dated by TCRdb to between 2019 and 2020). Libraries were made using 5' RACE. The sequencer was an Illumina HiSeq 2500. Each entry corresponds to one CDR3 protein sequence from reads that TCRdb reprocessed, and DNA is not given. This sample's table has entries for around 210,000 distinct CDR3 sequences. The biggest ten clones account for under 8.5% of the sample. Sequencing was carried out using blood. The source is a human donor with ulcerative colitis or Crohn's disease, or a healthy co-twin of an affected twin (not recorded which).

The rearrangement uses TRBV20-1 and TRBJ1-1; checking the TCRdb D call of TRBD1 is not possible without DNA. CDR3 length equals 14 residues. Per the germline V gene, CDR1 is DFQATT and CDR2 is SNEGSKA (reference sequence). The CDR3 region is CSASPGTGNTEAFF.

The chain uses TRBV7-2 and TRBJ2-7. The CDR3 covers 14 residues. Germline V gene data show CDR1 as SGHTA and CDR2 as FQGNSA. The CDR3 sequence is CASSLAPTYYEQYF. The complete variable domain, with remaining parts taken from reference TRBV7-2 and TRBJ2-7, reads GAGVSQSPSNKVTEKGKDVELRCDPISGHTALYWYRQSLGQGLEFLIYFQGNSAPDKSGLPSDRFSAERTGGSVSTLTIQRTQQEDSAVYLCASSLAPTYYEQYFGPGTRLTVT.

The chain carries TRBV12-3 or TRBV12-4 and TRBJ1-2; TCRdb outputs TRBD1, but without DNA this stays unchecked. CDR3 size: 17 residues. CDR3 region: CASSLLYGTGIGDGYTF.

This CDR3 reads CASSLGQGATQHF. V usage is TRBV12-3 or TRBV12-4 and J usage is TRBJ1-5; TCRdb proposes TRBD1, but this gene call is untestable without DNA. The length of the CDR3 is 13 residues.

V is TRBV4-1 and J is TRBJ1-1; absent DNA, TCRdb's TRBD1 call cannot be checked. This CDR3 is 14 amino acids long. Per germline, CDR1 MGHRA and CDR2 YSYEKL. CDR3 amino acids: CASSQDRGFTEAFF.

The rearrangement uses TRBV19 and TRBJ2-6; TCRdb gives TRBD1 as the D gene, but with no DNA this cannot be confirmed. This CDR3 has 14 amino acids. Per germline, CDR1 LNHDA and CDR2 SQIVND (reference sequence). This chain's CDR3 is CASRGGAGANVLTF.

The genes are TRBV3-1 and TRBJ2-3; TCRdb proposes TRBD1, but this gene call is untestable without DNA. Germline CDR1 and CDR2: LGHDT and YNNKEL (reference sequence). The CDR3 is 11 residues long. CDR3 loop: CASSQGGRTYF.

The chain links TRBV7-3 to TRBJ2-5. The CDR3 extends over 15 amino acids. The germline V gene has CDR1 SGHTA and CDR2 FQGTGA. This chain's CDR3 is CASSLNGGNQETQYF.

CDR3 amino acids: CASTPGQSYEQYF. The chain joins TRBV11-2 to TRBJ2-7; without DNA, the TCRdb call of TRBD1 cannot be checked. The CDR3 totals 13 residues. Germline CDR1 is SGHAT and CDR2 is FQNNGV.

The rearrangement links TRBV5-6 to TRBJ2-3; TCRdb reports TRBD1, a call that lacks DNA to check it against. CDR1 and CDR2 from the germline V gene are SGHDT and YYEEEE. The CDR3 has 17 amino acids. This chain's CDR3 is CASSPTQTGRGTDTQYF. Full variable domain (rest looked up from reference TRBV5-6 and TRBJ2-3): DAGVTQSPTHLIKTRGQQVTLRCSPKSGHDTVSWYQQALGQGPQFIFQYYEEEERQRGNFPDRFSGHQFPNYSSELNVNALLLGDSALYLCASSPTQTGRGTDTQYFGPGTRLTVL.

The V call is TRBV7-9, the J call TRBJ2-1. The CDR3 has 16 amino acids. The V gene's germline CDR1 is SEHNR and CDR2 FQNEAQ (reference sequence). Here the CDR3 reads CASSLTRSSSYNEQFF.

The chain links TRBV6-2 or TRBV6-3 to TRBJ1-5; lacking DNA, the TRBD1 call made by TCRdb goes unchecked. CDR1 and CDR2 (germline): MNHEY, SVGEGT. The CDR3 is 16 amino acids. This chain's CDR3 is CASSPPSTGLNQPQHF.

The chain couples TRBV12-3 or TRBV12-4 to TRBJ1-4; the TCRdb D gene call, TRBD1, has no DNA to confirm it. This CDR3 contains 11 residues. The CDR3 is CASTLGSRLFF.

CDR3 sequence: CASSLVSGQGSSYNEQFF. The chain employs TRBV5-6 and TRBJ2-1; TCRdb reports TRBD1, a call that lacks DNA to check it against. Per the germline V gene, CDR1 is SGHDT and CDR2 is YYEEEE. The length of the CDR3 is 18 residues.

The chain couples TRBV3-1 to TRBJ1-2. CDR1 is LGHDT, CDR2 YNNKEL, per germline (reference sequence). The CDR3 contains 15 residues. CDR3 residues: CASSHRQSRGYGYTF.

This CDR3 is CASRNRGTNTGELFF. The chain combines TRBV19 with TRBJ2-2; TCRdb reports TRBD1, a call that lacks DNA to check it against. CDR3 size: 15 residues. The germline CDR1 and CDR2 sequences are LNHDA and SQIVND (reference sequence).

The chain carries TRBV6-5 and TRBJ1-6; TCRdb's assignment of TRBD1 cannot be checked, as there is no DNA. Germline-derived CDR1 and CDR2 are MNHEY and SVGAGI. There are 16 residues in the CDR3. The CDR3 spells CASSYSRDTDNSPLHF.

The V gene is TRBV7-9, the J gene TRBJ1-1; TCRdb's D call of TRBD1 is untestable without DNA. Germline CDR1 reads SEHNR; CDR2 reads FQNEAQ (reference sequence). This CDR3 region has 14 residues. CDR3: CASSPGVIGDGAFF.

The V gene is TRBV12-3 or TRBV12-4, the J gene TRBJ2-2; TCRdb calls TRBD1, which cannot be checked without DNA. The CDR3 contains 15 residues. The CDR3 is CASSPGTSNTGELFF.

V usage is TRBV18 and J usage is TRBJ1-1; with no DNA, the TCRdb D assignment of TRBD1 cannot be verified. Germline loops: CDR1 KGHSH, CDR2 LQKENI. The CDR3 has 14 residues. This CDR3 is CASSPYPGGTEAFF.

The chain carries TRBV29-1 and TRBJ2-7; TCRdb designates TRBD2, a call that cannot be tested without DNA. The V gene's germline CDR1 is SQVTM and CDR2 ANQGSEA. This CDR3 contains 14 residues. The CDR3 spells CSSGTGLAGDEQYF.

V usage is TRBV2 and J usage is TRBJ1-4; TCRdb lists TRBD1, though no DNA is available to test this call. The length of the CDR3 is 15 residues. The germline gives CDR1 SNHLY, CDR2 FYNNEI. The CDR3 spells CASSAQTGAAEKLFF.

The CDR3 loop is CASSLFLRENTDTQYF. The chain is built from TRBV7-2 and TRBJ2-3; with no DNA, the TCRdb D assignment of TRBD2 cannot be verified. The CDR3 runs to 16 residues. Germline CDR1 SGHTA, CDR2 FQGNSA.

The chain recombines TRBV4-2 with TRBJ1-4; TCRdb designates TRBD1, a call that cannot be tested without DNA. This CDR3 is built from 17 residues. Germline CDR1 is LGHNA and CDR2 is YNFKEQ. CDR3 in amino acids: CASSQEGRGQTNEKLFF.

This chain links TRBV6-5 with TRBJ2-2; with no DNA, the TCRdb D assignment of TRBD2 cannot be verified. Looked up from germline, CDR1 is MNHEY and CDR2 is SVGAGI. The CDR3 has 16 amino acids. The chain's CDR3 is CASSPLAGVYTGELFF.

The CDR3 loop reads CASSSAGLAGTEQYF. The rearrangement uses TRBV5-5 and TRBJ2-7; TCRdb reports TRBD2, a call that lacks DNA to check it against. This CDR3 has 15 amino acids. CDR1 is SGHKS and CDR2 is YYEKEE in the germline V gene (reference sequence).

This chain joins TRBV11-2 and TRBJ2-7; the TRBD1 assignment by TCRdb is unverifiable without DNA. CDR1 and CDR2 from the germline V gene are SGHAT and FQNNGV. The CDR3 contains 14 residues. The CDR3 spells CASSTRQGGDEQYF. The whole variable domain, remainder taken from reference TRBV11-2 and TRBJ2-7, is EAGVAQSPRYKIIEKRQSVAFWCNPISGHATLYWYQQILGQGPKLLIQFQNNGVVDDSQLPKDRFSAERLKGVDSTLKIQPAKLEDSAVYLCASSTRQGGDEQYFGPGTRLTVT.

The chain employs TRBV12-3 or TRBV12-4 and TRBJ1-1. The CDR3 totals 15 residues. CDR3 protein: CASSPEGYPNTEAFF.

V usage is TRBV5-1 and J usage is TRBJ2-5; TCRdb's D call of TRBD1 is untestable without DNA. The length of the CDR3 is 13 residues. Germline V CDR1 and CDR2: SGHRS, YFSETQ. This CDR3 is CASSLMDRETQYF. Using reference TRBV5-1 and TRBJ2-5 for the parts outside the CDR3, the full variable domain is KAGVTQTPRYLIKTRGQQVTLSCSPISGHRSVSWYQQTPGQGLQFLFEYFSETQRNKGNFPGRFSGRQFSNSRSEMNVSTLELGDSALYLCASSLMDRETQYFGPGTRLLVL.

CDR3 loop: CASTDGAGGLTGELFF. The chain carries TRBV12-3 or TRBV12-4 and TRBJ2-2; TCRdb reports TRBD1, a call that lacks DNA to check it against. CDR3 length: 16 residues.

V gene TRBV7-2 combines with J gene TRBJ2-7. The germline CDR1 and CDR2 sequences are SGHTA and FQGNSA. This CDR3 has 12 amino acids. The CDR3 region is CASSVTFYEQYF.